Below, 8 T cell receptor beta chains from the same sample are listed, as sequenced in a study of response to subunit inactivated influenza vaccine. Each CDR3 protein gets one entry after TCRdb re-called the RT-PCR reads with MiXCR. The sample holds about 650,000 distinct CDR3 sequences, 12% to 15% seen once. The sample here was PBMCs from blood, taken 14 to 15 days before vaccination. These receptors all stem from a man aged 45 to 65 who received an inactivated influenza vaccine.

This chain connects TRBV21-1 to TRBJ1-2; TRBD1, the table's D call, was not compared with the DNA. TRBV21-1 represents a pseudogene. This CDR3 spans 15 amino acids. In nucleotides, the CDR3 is TGTGCCAGCAGCAAGTTTCAGGGACTAGACTATGGCTACACCTTC. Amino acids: CASSKFQGLDYGYTF.

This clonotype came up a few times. This chain's CDR3 is CASSRVITDTQYF. DNA for the CDR3: TGTGCCAGCAGCCGAGTCATCACAGATACGCAGTATTTT. The chain couples TRBV2 to TRBJ2-3; no clear D gene. Germline loops: CDR1 SNHLY, CDR2 FYNNEI. Trimming removed 6 bases at V and 2 bases at J, with 9 bases between. This CDR3 region has 13 residues.

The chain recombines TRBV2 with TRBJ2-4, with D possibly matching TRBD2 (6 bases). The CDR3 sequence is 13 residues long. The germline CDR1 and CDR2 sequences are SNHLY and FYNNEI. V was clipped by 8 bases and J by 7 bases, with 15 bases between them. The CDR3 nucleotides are TGTGCCAGCCGTGGGAGGACCTATAACATTCAGTACTTC. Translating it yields CASRGRTYNIQYF.

This chain's CDR3 is CASSLGGQDYNSPLHF. CDR3 DNA sequence: TGTGCCAGCAGCCTAGGAGGACAGGATTATAATTCACCCCTCCACTTT. The V gene is TRBV4-2, the J gene TRBJ1-6; 7 bases agree with TRBD1. V lost 4 bases, J lost 4 bases, and 7 bases stayed unmatched. This CDR3 spans 16 amino acids. CDR1 and CDR2 from the germline V gene are LGHNA and YNFKEQ.

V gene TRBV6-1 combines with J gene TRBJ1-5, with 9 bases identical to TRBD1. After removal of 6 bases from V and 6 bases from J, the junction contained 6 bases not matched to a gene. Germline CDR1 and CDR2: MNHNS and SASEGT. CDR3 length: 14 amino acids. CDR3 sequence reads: CASRLDRGGQPQHF. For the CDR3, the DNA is TGTGCCAGCAGATTGGACAGGGGTGGTCAGCCCCAGCATTTT.

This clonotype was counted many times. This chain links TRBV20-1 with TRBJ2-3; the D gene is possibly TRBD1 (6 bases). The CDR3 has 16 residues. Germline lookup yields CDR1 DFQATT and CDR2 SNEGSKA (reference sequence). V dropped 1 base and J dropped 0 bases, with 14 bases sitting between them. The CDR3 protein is CSARGYGTPSTDTQYF. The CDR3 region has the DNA TGCAGTGCTAGAGGGTACGGGACACCTAGCACAGATACGCAGTATTTT.

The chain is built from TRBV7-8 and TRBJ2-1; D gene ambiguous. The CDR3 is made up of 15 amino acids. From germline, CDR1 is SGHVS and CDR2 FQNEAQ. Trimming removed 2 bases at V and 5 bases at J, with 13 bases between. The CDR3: CASSLRSYGHNEQFF. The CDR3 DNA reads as TGTGCCAGCAGCTTACGTAGTTATGGGCACAATGAGCAGTTCTTC.

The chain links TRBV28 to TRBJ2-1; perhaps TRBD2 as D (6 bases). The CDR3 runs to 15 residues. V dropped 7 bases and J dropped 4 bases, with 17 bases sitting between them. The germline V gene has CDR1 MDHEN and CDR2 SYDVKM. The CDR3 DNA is TGTGCCAGCACCACCGAGCGGGTCCTTTACAATGAGCAGTTCTTC. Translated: CASTTERVLYNEQFF. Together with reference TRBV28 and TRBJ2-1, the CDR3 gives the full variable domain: DVKVTQSSRYLVKRTGEKVFLECVQDMDHENMFWYRQDPGLGLRLIYFSYDVKMKEKGDIPEGYSVSREKKERFSLILESASTNQTSMYLCASTTERVLYNEQFFGPGTRLTVL.